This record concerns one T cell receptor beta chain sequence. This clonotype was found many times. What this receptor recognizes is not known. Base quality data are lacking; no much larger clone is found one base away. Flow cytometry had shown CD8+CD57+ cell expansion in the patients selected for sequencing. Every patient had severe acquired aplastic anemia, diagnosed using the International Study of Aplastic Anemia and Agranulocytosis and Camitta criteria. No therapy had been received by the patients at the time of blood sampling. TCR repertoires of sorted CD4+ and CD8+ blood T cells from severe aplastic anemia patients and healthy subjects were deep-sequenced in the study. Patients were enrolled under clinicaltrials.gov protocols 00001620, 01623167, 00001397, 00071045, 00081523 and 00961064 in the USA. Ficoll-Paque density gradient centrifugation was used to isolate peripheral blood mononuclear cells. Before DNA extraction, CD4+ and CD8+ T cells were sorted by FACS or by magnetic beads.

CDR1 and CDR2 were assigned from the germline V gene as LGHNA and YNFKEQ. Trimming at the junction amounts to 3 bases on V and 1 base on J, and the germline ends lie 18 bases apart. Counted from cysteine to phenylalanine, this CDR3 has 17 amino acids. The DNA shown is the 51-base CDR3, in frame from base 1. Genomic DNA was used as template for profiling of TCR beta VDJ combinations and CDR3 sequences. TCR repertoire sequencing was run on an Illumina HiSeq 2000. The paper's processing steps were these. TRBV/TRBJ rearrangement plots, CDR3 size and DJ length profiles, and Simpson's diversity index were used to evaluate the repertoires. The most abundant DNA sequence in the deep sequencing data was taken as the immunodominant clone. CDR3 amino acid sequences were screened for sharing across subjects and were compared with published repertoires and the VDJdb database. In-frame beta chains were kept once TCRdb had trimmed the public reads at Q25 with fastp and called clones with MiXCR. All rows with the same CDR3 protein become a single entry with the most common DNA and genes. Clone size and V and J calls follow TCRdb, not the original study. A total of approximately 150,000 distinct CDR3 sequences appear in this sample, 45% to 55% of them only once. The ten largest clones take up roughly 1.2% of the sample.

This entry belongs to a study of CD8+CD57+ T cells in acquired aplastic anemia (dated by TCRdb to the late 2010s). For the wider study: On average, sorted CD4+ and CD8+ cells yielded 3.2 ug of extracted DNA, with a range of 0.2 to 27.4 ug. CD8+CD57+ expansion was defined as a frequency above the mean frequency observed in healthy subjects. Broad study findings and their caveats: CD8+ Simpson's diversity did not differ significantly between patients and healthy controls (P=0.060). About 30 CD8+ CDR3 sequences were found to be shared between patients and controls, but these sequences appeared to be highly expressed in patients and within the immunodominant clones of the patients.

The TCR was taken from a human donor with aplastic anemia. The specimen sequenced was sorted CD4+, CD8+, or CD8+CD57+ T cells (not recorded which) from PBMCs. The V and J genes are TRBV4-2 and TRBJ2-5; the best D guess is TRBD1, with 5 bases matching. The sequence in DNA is TGTGCCAGCAGCCAGGCTACCTCATTGGGGCCCCAAGAGACCCAGTACTTC. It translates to CASSQATSLGPQETQYF.